This T cell receptor (beta chain) is drawn from a study of radiotherapy plus CTLA-4 blockade in lung cancer (dated by TCRdb to the late 2010s). Turning to the overall study: Objective responses were observed in 15% to 20% of enrolled patients, and disease control was achieved in 30% to 40%.

Results and caveats for the whole study, not just this receptor: Early dynamic changes in blood T cell clones, together with increased serum interferon-beta after radiation, were reported as the strongest predictors of response. TCR clones derived from tumors expanded in peripheral blood after treatment with radiotherapy and ipilimumab.

In this study, focal radiation therapy paired with CTLA-4 blockade (ipilimumab) was tested in patients who had chemo-refractory metastatic non-small-cell lung cancer. Library generation was performed with the immunoSEQ multiplex PCR assay. TCRdb mirrors the immuneACCESS table, restricted to in-frame sequences. Some clones are absent from its copies; in checked studies, under half trace to an unresolved V gene, and the reason for the others is unknown. This sample comprises some 37,000 clones, over 60% of them detected only once. The ten largest clonotypes hold approximately 10% of the sample. This clone was seen a few times. The specificity of this receptor is unknown. Base qualities are not at hand, and no much larger clone is one base apart. Reading the germline V gene (reference sequence) gives CDR1 MNHEY and CDR2 SMNVEV. A distance of 18 bases separates the germline ends of V and J, which lose 5 bases and 5 bases respectively. Measured from the cysteine to the phenylalanine, the CDR3 is 15 residues long. Just CDR3 DNA is preserved here, 45 bases in frame from base 1.

This specimen was peripheral blood, taken from a patient treated with radiotherapy plus ipilimumab. The chain couples TRBV27 to TRBJ2-5; D gene: possibly TRBD1, on 5 matching bases. The sequence came from a human donor with non-small cell lung cancer who had stable disease on radiotherapy plus ipilimumab. The bases are TGTGCCAGCAGTGAAATCCCAGGGAACGGGGAGACCCAGTACTTC. Its translation reads: CASSEIPGNGETQYF.